This T cell receptor (beta chain) is drawn from a study of blood T cell repertoires in COVID-19. Study-wide background: The cDNA or gDNA used as material had been derived from T cells, B-cell-depleted T cells, or PBMCs.

Original processing methods: The assay estimated nucleated cells by amplifying reference gene primers. Libraries were prepared by immunoSEQ multiplex PCR; TCRdb keeps only in-frame clonotypes and omits some of them. The V and J calls and clone size come from that table; D and trimming were worked out from the DNA. In the table there are approximately 230,000 clones, approximately 81% of which are singletons. This clone was seen only once. This CDR3 contains 13 residues. CDR1 is SGHRS, CDR2 YFSETQ, per germline. After removal of 4 bases from V and 6 bases from J, the junction contained 6 bases not matched to a gene.

The chain is built from TRBV5-1 and TRBJ1-2; 7 bases map to TRBD1. This clonotype originated in a man aged 25 to 40 with active or convalescent COVID-19. The sample comprised peripheral blood. The CDR3 reads CASSLQGIDGYTF. CDR3 coding DNA: TGCGCCAGCAGCCTACAGGGGATTGATGGCTACACCTTC.